Ten or more counts support the clone carrying this TCR beta chain. What it binds is not known. The lymph nodes were axillary draining lymph nodes from breast cancer patients. The record originates from a study of breast tumors, draining lymph nodes, adjacent tissues. Overall study results and limits: Tumor TCR diversity was below lymph nodes but above nontumor tissue. Compared with basal-like, luminal-like tumors shared significantly more repertoire with nontumor tissue. Data only fit, rather than demonstrated, lymph node origin of most tumor T cells.

TCRdb called the multiplex PCR reads again in MiXCR, with one record for every CDR3 protein. The sample includes about 140,000 distinct CDR3 sequences, approximately 29% seen only once; the top ten take 2.3%. CDR1 and CDR2 (germline): SGHRS, YFSETQ. This CDR3 has 18 residues. Trimming pared 0 bases from V and 2 bases from J, leaving 20 bases between. Source material: axillary lymph node tissue. The chain couples TRBV5-1 to TRBJ2-5; no clear D gene. The sequence was collected from a female donor with breast cancer. Some clones in this sample may be carry-over from other donors' samples. CDR3 nucleotides: TGCGCCAGCAGCTTGGGGCCCGGTACTCGACGATTTCAAGAGACCCAGTACTTC. It is translated as CASSLGPGTRRFQETQYF.